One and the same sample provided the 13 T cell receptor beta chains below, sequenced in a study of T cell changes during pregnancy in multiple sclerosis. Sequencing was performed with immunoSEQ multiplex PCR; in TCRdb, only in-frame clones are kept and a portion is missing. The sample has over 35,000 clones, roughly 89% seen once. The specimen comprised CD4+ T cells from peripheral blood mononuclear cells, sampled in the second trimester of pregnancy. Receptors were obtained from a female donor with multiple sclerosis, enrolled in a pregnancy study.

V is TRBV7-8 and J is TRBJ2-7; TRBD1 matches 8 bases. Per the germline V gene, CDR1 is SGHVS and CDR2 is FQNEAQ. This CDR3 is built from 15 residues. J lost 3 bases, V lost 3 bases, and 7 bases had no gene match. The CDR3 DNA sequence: TGTGCCAGCAGCTTGGGGACAGGTGGTGTCTACGAGCAGTACTTC. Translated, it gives CASSLGTGGVYEQYF.

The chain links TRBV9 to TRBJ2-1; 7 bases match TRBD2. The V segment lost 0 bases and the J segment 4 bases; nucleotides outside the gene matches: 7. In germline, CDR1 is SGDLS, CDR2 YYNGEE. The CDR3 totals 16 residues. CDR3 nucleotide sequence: TGTGCCAGCAGCGTAGTGCCTAGCGGAGAATACAATGAGCAGTTCTTC. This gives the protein CASSVVPSGEYNEQFF.

In DNA, the CDR3 is TGTGCCAGCAGCCCCCAGCAGCGGGGGTACGAGCAGTACTTC. It is translated as CASSPQQRGYEQYF. V and J are TRBV13 and TRBJ2-7; 8 bases fit TRBD2. V lost 5 bases, J lost 4 bases, and 7 bases stayed unmatched. The CDR3 length is 14 residues. The germline gives CDR1 PRHDT, CDR2 FYEKMQ (reference sequence).

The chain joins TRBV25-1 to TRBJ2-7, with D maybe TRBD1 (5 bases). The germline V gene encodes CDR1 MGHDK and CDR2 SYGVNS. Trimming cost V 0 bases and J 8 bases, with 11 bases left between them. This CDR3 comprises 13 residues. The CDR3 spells CASSEYVGRQQYF. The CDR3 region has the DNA TGTGCCAGCAGTGAATACGTGGGGCGGCAGCAGTACTTC.

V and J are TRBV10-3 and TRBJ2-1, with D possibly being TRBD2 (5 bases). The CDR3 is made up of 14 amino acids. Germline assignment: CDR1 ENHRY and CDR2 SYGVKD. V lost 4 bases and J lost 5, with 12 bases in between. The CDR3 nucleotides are TGTGCCATCAGTGGACGGGATGCAGACAATGAGCAGTTCTTC. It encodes CAISGRDADNEQFF.

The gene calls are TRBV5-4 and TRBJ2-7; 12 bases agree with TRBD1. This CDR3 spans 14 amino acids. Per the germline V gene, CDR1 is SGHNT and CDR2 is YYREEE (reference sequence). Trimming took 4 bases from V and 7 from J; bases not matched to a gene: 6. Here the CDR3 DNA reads TGTGCCAGCAGCGCGGGACAGGGGGCGCGAGAGCAGTACTTC. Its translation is CASSAGQGAREQYF.

The CDR3 is CASSSQGTTEAFF. The CDR3 DNA is TGTGCCAGCAGCTCGCAGGGGACCACTGAAGCTTTCTTT. The chain has TRBV11-3 and TRBJ1-1; tentatively, D is TRBD1 (6 bases). The CDR3 is 13 residues long. In germline, CDR1 is SGHNT, CDR2 YENEEA. Trimming removed 4 bases from V and 4 bases from J, with 10 bases in between.

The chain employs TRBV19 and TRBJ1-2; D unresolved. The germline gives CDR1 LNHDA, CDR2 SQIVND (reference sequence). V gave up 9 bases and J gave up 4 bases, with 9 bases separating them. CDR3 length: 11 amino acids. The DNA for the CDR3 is TGTGCCAGCCGGGAGCTCTATGGCTACACCTTC. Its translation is CASRELYGYTF.

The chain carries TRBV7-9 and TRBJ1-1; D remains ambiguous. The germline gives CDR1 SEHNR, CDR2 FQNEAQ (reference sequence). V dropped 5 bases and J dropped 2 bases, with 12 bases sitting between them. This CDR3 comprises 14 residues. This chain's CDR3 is CASSHKGVNTEAFF. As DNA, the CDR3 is TGTGCCAGCAGCCATAAAGGAGTAAACACTGAAGCTTTCTTT. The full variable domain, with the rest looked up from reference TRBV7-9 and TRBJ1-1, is DTGVSQNPRHKITKRGQNVTFRCDPISEHNRLYWYRQTLGQGPEFLTYFQNEAQLEKSRLLSDRFSAERPKGSFSTLEIQRTEQGDSAMYLCASSHKGVNTEAFFGQGTRLTVV.

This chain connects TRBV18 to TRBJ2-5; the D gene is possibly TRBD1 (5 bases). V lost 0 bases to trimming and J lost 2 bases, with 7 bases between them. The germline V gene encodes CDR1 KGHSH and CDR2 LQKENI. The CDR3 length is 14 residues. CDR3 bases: TGTGCCAGCTCACCACCGGGGCTGCAAGAGACCCAGTACTTC. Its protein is CASSPPGLQETQYF.

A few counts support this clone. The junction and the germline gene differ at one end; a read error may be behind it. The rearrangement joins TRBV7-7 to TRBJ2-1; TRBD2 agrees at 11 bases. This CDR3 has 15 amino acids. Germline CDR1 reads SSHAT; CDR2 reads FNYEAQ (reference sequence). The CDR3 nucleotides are TGTGCTAGCAGCTTACTAGCGGGGGACTACAATGAGCAGTTCTTC. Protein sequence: CASSLLAGDYNEQFF.

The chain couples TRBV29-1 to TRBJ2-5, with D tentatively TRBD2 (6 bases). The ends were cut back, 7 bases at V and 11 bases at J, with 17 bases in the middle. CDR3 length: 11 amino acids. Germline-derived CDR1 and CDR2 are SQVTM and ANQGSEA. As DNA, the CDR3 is TGCAGCGGCTCGGGGGTACGGGGACAGTACTTC. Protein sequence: CSGSGVRGQYF.

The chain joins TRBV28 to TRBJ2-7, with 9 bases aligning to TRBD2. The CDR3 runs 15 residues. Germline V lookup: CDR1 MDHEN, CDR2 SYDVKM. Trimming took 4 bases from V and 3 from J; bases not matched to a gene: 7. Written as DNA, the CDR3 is TGTGCCAGCAGTTCTTCCGGGACTAGCAGCTACGAGCAGTACTTC. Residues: CASSSSGTSSYEQYF.